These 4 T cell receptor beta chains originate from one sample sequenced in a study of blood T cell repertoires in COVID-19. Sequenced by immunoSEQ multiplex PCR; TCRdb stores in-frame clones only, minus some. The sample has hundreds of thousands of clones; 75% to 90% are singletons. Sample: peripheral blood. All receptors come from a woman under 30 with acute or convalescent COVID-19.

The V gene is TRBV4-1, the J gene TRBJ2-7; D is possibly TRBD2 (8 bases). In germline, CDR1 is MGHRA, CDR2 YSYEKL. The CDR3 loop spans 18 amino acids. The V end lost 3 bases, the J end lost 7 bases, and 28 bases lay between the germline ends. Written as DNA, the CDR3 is TGCGCCAGCAGCCATGTTCCTACCCAGGGGGGACTAGACTATGAGCAGTACTTC. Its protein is CASSHVPTQGGLDYEQYF.

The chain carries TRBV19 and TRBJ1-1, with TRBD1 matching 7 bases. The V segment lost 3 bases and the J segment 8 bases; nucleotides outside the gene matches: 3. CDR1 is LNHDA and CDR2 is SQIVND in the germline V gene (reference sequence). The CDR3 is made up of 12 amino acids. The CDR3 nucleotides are TGTGCCAGTAGTATGGACAGGTCAGAAGCTTTCTTT. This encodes CASSMDRSEAFF. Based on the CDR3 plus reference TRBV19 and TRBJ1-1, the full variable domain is DGGITQSPKYLFRKEGQNVTLSCEQNLNHDAMYWYRQDPGQGLRLIYYSQIVNDFQKGDIAEGYSVSREKKESFPLTVTSAQKNPTAFYLCASSMDRSEAFFGQGTRLTVV.

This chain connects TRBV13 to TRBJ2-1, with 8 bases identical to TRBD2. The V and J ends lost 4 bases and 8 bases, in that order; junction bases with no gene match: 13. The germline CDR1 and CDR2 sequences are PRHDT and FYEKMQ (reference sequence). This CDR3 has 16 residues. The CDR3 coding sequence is TGTGCCAGCAGCTCCGGAGCTGGAGGGCGGGGGGATGAGCAGTTCTTC. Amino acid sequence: CASSSGAGGRGDEQFF. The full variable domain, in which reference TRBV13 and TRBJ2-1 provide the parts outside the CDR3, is AAGVIQSPRHLIKEKRETATLKCYPIPRHDTVYWYQQGPGQDPQFLISFYEKMQSDKGSIPDRFSAQQFSDYHSELNMSSLELGDSALYFCASSSGAGGRGDEQFFGPGTRLTVL.

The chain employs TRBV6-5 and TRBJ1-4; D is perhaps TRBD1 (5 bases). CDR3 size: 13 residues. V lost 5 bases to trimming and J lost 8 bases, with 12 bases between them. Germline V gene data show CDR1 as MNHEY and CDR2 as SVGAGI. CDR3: CASSPRGKEKLFF. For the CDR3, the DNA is TGTGCCAGCAGTCCGCGGGGCAAAGAAAAACTGTTTTTT.